The next 3 T cell receptor beta chains were all read from a single sample in a study of shared clonotypes between healthy human individuals. Repertoires were generated with immunoSEQ multiplex PCR, while TCRdb's copy carries only in-frame clones and drops some. The top ten hold approximately 0.13% of the sample, which has 2 million to 2.5 million clones, 95% seen once. The sequenced sample consisted of naive CD4+ T cells sorted from blood. Stated subset: CD45RA+ positively selected. All receptors derive from a man younger than 35 in good health.

The chain employs TRBV11-2 and TRBJ1-3, with D maybe TRBD1 (5 bases). The CDR3 is made up of 14 amino acids. The V end lost 5 bases, the J end lost 1 base, and 9 bases lay between the germline ends. Looked up from germline, CDR1 is SGHAT and CDR2 is FQNNGV. The CDR3 sequence: CASSLQASGNTIYF. The CDR3 nucleotides read TGTGCCAGCAGCCTACAGGCGTCTGGAAACACCATATATTTT.

This chain links TRBV29-1 with TRBJ2-5; D tentatively fits TRBD1 or TRBD2 (5 bases each). Germline V CDR1 and CDR2: SQVTM, ANQGSEA. The V and J ends lost 3 bases and 4 bases respectively, with 15 bases between them. CDR3 size: 14 residues. In DNA, the CDR3 is TGCAGCGTTGAGTGGACCCGGGGCGGAGAGACCCAGTACTTC. This sequence encodes CSVEWTRGGETQYF.

The V gene is TRBV9, the J gene TRBJ2-1; 14 bases match TRBD2. The CDR3 totals 15 residues. Losses at the gene ends were 3 bases for V and 9 bases for J; bases not matched to a gene: 5. Germline CDR1 and CDR2: SGDLS and YYNGEE. CDR3 in DNA: TGTGCCAGCAGCGCCTCCGGGACTAGCGGGAGTGAGCAGTTCTTC. Translating it yields CASSASGTSGSEQFF.